A single sample gave rise to the 13 T cell receptor beta chains below, sequenced in a study of T cell changes during pregnancy in multiple sclerosis (dated by TCRdb to between 2018 and 2021). Library preparation was by the immunoSEQ multiplex PCR assay. TCRdb obtained this table from immuneACCESS and retained in-frame rearrangements with V and J assigned. These tables miss some clones; where compared with another copy, unresolved V genes account for less than half of the shortfall, and the remainder is unexplained. The sample data list about 26,000 clones, and 89% of these were observed just once. In total, the top ten clones hold approximately 16% of the sample. Sequences were derived from CD8+ T cells from peripheral blood mononuclear cells, sampled in the second trimester of pregnancy. Receptors were obtained from a female donor with multiple sclerosis, enrolled in a pregnancy study.

The rearrangement uses TRBV5-8 and TRBJ2-1; D is possibly TRBD2 (5 bases). This CDR3 region has 14 residues. V was shortened by 0 bases and J by 5 bases, with 9 bases between the two germline ends. The germline CDR1 and CDR2 sequences are SGHTS and YDEGEE. CDR3: CASSLEVGDNEQFF. The DNA of the CDR3 is TGTGCCAGCAGCTTGGAAGTCGGGGACAATGAGCAGTTCTTC. Together with reference TRBV5-8 and TRBJ2-1, the CDR3 gives the full variable domain: EAGVTQSPTHLIKTRGQQATLRCSPISGHTSVYWYQQALGLGLQFLLWYDEGEERNRGNFPPRFSGRQFPNYSSELNVNALELEDSALYLCASSLEVGDNEQFFGPGTRLTVL.

The chain joins TRBV9 to TRBJ1-1; 8 bases agree with TRBD1. The CDR3 consists of 16 residues. Germline CDR1 reads SGDLS; CDR2 reads YYNGEE. Trimming at V came to 3 bases and at J to 3 bases, leaving 10 bases not matched to a gene. CDR3 residues: CASSGATDRGDTEAFF. The CDR3 DNA reads as TGTGCCAGCAGCGGAGCAACCGACAGGGGTGACACTGAAGCTTTCTTT. Together with reference TRBV9 and TRBJ1-1, the CDR3 gives the full variable domain: DSGVTQTPKHLITATGQRVTLRCSPRSGDLSVYWYQQSLDQGLQFLIQYYNGEERAKGNILERFSAQQFPDLHSELNLSSLELGDSALYFCASSGATDRGDTEAFFGQGTRLTVV.

This chain connects TRBV9 to TRBJ2-7; 8 bases fit TRBD2. Germline V gives CDR1 SGDLS, CDR2 YYNGEE. Losses at the gene ends were 3 bases for V and 0 bases for J; bases not matched to a gene: 2. The CDR3 loop spans 14 amino acids. The DNA for the CDR3 is TGTGCCAGCAGCGCGACTAGCGCCTCCTACGAGCAGTACTTC. It specifies CASSATSASYEQYF. Using reference TRBV9 and TRBJ2-7 for the parts outside the CDR3, the full variable domain is DSGVTQTPKHLITATGQRVTLRCSPRSGDLSVYWYQQSLDQGLQFLIQYYNGEERAKGNILERFSAQQFPDLHSELNLSSLELGDSALYFCASSATSASYEQYFGPGTRLTVT.

V is TRBV18 and J is TRBJ2-7, with 11 nucleotides matching TRBD1. Losses at the gene ends were 5 bases for V and 3 bases for J; bases not matched to a gene: 6. The CDR3 sequence is 15 residues long. Germline-derived CDR1 and CDR2 are KGHSH and LQKENI. The chain's CDR3 is CASSSTGTGGYEQYF. In DNA, the CDR3 is TGTGCCAGCTCATCGACCGGGACAGGGGGCTACGAGCAGTACTTC.

This chain joins TRBV7-9 and TRBJ2-1; no firm D call. Germline assignment: CDR1 SEHNR and CDR2 FQNEAQ (reference sequence). The V gene lost 5 bases and the J gene lost 7 bases, with 12 bases spanning the gap. This CDR3 region has 13 residues. CDR3 in amino acids: CASSLLVENEQFF. Written as DNA, the CDR3 is TGTGCCAGCAGCCTACTCGTAGAGAATGAGCAGTTCTTC.

This clone ranks as medium-sized. The rearrangement links TRBV21-1 to TRBJ2-1; the table's TRBD1 call for D was not verified on the DNA. TRBV21-1 is given as a pseudogene. CDR3 size: 13 residues. The CDR3 loop reads CASSTTGTPEQFF. The CDR3 DNA is TGTGCCAGCAGCACAACAGGGACACCAGAGCAGTTCTTC.

The CDR3 reads CASSLRTGGSYTF. The CDR3 DNA follows: TGTGCCAGCAGTCTTCGGACCGGGGGGAGCTACACCTTC. This sequence joins TRBV28 and TRBJ1-2; weak D call: TRBD1 (5 bases). Germline CDR1 MDHEN, CDR2 SYDVKM. CDR3 length equals 13 residues. The germline V and J ends were trimmed by 5 bases and 9 bases, with 16 bases remaining between them.

The chain links TRBV27 to TRBJ1-5; 9 bases line up with TRBD1. V was pared by 5 bases and J by 7 bases, with 12 bases of the junction left unmatched. Germline CDR1 and CDR2: MNHEY and SMNVEV (reference sequence). The length of the CDR3 is 16 residues. DNA for the CDR3: TGTGCCAGCAGTCCCATACAGGGGGCAAGAGGGCAGCCCCAGCATTTT. This translates into CASSPIQGARGQPQHF.

The CDR3 coding sequence is TGTGCCAGCAGCTTAGGCCTGGCGGAGGCCCGCTCCTACGAGCAGTACTTC. It translates to CASSLGLAEARSYEQYF. The genes are TRBV13 and TRBJ2-5; perhaps TRBD2 as D (5 bases). The J call may be faulty, since TRBJ2-7 better matches the DNA end. Germline loops: CDR1 PRHDT, CDR2 FYEKMQ (reference sequence). The CDR3 covers 17 residues.

The rearrangement links TRBV15 to TRBJ2-2, with D tentatively TRBD1 (5 bases). The V gene lost 0 bases and the J gene lost 7 bases, with 9 bases spanning the gap. CDR3 length equals 14 residues. Germline V gives CDR1 LNHNV, CDR2 YYDKDF (reference sequence). Here the CDR3 DNA reads TGTGCCACCAGCAGAGATTGGGGCGGCGGGGAGCTGTTTTTT. It specifies CATSRDWGGGELFF.

The gene calls are TRBV2 and TRBJ2-3; D is perhaps TRBD1 (6 bases). The CDR3 sequence is 14 residues long. Trimming took 7 bases from V and 6 from J, leaving 17 bases between them. Germline V gene lookup returns CDR1 SNHLY and CDR2 FYNNEI. The CDR3 region has the DNA TGTGCCAGCACCGAGGGGGTAGGGACCGATACGCAGTATTTT. Its protein product is CASTEGVGTDTQYF.

V usage is TRBV30 and J usage is TRBJ2-2; the match to TRBD1 covers 8 bases. After removal of 2 bases from V and 5 bases from J, the junction contained 7 bases not matched to a gene. The germline gives CDR1 GTSNPN, CDR2 SVGIG (reference sequence). CDR3 length equals 15 residues. Written as DNA, the CDR3 is TGTGCCTGGAGTCTATATACAGGGGGAACCGGGGAGCTGTTTTTT. Translation gives CAWSLYTGGTGELFF.

The rearrangement joins TRBV7-2 to TRBJ2-7; 7 positions agree with TRBD1. The CDR3 is made up of 15 amino acids. V shed 4 bases, J shed 3 bases, and the junction held 9 bases outside the gene matches. CDR1 is SGHTA and CDR2 is FQGNSA in the germline V gene. This CDR3 is CASSSPGTALYEQYF. CDR3 sequence (DNA): TGTGCCAGCAGCTCCCCCGGGACAGCCCTCTACGAGCAGTACTTC.